This T cell receptor (beta chain) was identified during a study of blood T cell repertoires in COVID-19. Study-wide context: Sample material is recorded as cDNA or gDNA derived from T cells, B-cell-depleted T cells, or PBMCs.

Original processing notes: Amplification of reference gene primers was used by the study to estimate nucleated cell counts. This table comes from immunoSEQ multiplex PCR, and its TCRdb copy is limited to in-frame clones, with some not included. That table supplies the V and J calls and clone size; D and trimming were determined from the DNA. The profile shows some 150,000 clones, approximately 85% of them singletons. The CDR3 is made up of 11 amino acids. CDR1 and CDR2 (germline): ENHRY, SYGVKD. V lost 10 bases and J 8 bases, leaving 14 bases between the germline ends. Seattle cases were enrolled at active infection and followed longitudinally.

Material for sequencing was peripheral blood. V is TRBV10-3 and J is TRBJ1-2, with D possibly matching TRBD1 (6 bases). The source is a man in his sixties with COVID-19, enrolled during active disease. The CDR3 DNA reads TGTGCCACCAGACAGGCCTTAGGCTACACCTTC. The encoded protein is CATRQALGYTF.